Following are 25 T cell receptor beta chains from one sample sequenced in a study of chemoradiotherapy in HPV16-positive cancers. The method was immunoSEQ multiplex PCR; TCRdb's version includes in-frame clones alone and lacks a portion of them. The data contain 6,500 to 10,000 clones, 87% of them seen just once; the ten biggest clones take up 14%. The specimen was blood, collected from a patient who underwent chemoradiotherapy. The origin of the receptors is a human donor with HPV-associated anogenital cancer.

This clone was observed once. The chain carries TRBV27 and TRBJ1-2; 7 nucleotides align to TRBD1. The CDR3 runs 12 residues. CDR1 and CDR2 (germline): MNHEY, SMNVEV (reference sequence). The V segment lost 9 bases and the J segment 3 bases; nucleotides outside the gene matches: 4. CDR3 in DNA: TGTGCCAGGGGGACAGCTGACTATGGCTACACCTTC. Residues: CARGTADYGYTF.

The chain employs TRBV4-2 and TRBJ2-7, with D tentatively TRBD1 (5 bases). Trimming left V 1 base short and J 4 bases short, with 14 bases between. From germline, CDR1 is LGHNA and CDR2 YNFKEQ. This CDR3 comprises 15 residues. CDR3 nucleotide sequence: TGTGCCAGCAGCCAAGGAGTGACAGAGGCTTACGAGCAGTACTTC. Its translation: CASSQGVTEAYEQYF.

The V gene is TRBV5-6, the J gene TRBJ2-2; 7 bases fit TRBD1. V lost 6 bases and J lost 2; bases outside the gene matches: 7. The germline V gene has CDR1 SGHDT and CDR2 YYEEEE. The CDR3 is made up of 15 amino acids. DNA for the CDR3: TGTGCCAGCAACATCGGACAGGTTAACACCGGGGAGCTGTTTTTT. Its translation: CASNIGQVNTGELFF. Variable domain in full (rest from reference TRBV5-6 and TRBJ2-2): DAGVTQSPTHLIKTRGQQVTLRCSPKSGHDTVSWYQQALGQGPQFIFQYYEEEERQRGNFPDRFSGHQFPNYSSELNVNALLLGDSALYLCASNIGQVNTGELFFGEGSRLTVL.

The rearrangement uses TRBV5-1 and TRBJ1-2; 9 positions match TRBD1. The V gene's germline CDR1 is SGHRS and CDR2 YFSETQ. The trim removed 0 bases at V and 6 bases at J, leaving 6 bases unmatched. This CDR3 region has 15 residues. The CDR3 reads CASSLAGTGLDGYTF. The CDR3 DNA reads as TGCGCCAGCAGCTTGGCCGGGACAGGGTTGGATGGCTACACCTTC.

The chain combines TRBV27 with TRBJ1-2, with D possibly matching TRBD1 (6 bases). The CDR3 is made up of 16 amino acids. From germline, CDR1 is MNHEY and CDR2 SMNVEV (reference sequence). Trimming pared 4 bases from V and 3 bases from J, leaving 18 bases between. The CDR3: CASSSITGQWDYGYTF. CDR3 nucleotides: TGTGCCAGCAGTTCTATTACAGGGCAATGGGACTATGGCTACACCTTC.

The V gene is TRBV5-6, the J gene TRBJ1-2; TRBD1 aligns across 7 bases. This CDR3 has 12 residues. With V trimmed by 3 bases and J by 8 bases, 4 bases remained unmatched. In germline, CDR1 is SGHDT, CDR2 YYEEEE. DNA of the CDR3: TGTGCCAGCAGCTGGACAGGAGTCGGCTACACCTTC. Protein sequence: CASSWTGVGYTF.

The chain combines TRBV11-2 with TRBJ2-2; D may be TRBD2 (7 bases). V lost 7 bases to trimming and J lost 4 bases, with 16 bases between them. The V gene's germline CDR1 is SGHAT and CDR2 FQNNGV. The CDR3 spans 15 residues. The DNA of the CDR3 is TGTGCCAGCAAAACAAGGGGGGGGCGCACCGGGGAGCTGTTTTTT. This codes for CASKTRGGRTGELFF.

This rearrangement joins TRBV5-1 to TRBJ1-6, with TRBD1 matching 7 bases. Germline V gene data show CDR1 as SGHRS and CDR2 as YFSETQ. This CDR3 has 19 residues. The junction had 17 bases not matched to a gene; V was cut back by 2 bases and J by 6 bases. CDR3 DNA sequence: TGCGCCAGCAGCTTCCCCTCTCACCCGGGCGCAGGGGGTAATTCACCCCTCCACTTT. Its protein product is CASSFPSHPGAGGNSPLHF.

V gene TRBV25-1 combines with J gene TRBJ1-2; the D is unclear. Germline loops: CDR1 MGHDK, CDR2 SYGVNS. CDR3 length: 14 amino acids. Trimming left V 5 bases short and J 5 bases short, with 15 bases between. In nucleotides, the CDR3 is TGTGCCAGCAGTAATTTCCCAGTCCAATATGGCTACACCTTC. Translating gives CASSNFPVQYGYTF.

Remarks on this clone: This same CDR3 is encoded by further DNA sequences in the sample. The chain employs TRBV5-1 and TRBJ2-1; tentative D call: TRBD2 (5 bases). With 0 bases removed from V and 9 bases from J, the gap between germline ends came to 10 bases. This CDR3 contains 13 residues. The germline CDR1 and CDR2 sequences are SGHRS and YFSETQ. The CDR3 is CASSLVLAGEQFF. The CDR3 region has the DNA TGCGCCAGCAGCTTGGTTCTAGCAGGTGAGCAGTTCTTC. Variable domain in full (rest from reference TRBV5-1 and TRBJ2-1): KAGVTQTPRYLIKTRGQQVTLSCSPISGHRSVSWYQQTPGQGLQFLFEYFSETQRNKGNFPGRFSGRQFSNSRSEMNVSTLELGDSALYLCASSLVLAGEQFFGPGTRLTVL.

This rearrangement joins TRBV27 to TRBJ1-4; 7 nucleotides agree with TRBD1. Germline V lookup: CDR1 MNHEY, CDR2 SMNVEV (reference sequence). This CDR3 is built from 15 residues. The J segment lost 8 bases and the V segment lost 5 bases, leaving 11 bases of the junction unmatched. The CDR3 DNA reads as TGTGCCAGCAGTCCCCCGGGACAGATATTCGAAAAACTGTTTTTT. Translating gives CASSPPGQIFEKLFF.

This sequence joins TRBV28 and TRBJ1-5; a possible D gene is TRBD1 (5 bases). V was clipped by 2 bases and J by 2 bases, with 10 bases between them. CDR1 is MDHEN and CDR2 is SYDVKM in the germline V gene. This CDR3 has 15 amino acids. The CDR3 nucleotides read TGTGCCAGCAGTTTAAGGCAGGGAGGCAATCAGCCCCAGCATTTT. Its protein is CASSLRQGGNQPQHF.

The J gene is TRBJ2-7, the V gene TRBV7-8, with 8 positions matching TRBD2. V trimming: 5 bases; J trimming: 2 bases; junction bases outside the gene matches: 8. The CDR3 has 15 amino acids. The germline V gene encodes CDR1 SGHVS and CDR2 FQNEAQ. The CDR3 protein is CASSHTSGVTYEQYV. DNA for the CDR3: TGTGCCAGCAGCCACACTAGCGGCGTGACCTACGAGCAGTACGTC.

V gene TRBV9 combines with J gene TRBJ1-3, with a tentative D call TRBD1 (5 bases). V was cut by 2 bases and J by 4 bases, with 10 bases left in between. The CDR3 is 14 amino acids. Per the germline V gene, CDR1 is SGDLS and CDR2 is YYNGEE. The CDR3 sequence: CASSVAGQGNTIYF. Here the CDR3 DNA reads TGTGCCAGCAGCGTGGCAGGGCAGGGAAACACCATATATTTT. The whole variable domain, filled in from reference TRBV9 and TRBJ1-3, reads DSGVTQTPKHLITATGQRVTLRCSPRSGDLSVYWYQQSLDQGLQFLIQYYNGEERAKGNILERFSAQQFPDLHSELNLSSLELGDSALYFCASSVAGQGNTIYFGEGSWLTVV.

The chain's CDR3 is CASKSTEGNQPQHF. CDR3 coding DNA: TGCGCCAGCAAATCGACAGAAGGCAATCAGCCCCAGCATTTT. V gene TRBV5-1 combines with J gene TRBJ1-5; a possible D gene is TRBD1 (5 bases). The CDR3 extends over 14 amino acids. The ends were cut back, 6 bases at V and 2 bases at J, with 12 bases in the middle. Germline CDR1 SGHRS, CDR2 YFSETQ.

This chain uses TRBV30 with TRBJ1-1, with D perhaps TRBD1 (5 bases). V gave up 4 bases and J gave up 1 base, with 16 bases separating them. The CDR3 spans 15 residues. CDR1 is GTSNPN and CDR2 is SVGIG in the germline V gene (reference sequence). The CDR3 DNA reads TGTGCCTGGAATGCCCAGCCGCAGGGGAACACTGAAGCTTTCTTT. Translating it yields CAWNAQPQGNTEAFF. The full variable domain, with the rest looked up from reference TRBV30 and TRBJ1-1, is SQTIHQWPATLVQPVGSPLSLECTVEGTSNPNLYWYRQAAGRGLQLLFYSVGIGQISSEVPQNLSASRPQDRQFILSSKKLLLSDSGFYLCAWNAQPQGNTEAFFGQGTRLTVV.

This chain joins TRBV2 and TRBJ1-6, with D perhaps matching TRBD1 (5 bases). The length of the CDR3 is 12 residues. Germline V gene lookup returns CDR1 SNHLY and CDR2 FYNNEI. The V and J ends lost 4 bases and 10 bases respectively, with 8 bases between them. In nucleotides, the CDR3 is TGTGCCAGCAGTGTAGGGGACTCACCCCTCCACTTT. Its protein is CASSVGDSPLHF.

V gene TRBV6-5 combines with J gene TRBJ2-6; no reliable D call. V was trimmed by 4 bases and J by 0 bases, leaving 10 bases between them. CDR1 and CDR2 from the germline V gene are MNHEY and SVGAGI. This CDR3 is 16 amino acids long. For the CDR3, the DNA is TGTGCCAGCAGTTCCCACTCCCGCTCTGGGGCCAACGTCCTGACTTTC. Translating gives CASSSHSRSGANVLTF.

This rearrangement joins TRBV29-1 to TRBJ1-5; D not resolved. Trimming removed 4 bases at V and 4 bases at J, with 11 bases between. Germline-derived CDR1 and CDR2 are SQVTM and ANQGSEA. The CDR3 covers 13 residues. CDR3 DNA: TGCAGCGTTGTAACAGAGAATAATCAGCCCCAGCATTTT. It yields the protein CSVVTENNQPQHF.

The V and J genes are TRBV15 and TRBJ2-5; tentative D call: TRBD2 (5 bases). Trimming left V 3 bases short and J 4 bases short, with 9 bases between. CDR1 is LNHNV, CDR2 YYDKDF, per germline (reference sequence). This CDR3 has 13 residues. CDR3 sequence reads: CATSSHGGETQYF. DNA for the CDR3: TGTGCCACCAGCAGCCATGGAGGAGAGACCCAGTACTTC.

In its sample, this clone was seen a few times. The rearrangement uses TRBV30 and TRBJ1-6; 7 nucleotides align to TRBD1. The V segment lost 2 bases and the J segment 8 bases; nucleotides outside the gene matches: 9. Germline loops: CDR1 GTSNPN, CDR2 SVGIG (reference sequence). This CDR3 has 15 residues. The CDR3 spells CAWSNKTGNHSPLHF. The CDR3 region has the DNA TGTGCCTGGAGTAATAAGACAGGGAACCATTCACCCCTCCACTTT.

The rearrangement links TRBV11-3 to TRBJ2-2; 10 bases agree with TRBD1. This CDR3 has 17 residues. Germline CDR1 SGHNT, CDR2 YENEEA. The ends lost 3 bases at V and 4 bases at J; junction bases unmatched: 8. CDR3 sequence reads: CASSLSRDRGGTGELFF. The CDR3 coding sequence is TGTGCCAGCAGCTTGTCCCGGGACAGGGGCGGCACCGGGGAGCTGTTTTTT.

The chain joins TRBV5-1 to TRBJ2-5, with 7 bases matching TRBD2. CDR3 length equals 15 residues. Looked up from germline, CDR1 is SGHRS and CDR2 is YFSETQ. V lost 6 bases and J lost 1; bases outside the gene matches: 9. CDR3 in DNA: TGCGCCAGCACCCGCGGGGCTAGCGGCCAAGAGACCCAGTACTTC. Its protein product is CASTRGASGQETQYF.

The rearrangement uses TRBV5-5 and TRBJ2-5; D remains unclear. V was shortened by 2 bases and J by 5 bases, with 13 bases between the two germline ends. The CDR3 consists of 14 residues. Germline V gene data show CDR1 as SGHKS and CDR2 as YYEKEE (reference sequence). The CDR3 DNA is TGTGCCAGCAGCTTTGTGGTTTCGGTGGAGACCCAGTACTTC. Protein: CASSFVVSVETQYF. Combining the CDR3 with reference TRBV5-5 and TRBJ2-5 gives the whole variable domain DAGVTQSPTHLIKTRGQQVTLRCSPISGHKSVSWYQQVLGQGPQFIFQYYEKEERGRGNFPDRFSARQFPNYSSELNVNALLLGDSALYLCASSFVVSVETQYFGPGTRLLVL.

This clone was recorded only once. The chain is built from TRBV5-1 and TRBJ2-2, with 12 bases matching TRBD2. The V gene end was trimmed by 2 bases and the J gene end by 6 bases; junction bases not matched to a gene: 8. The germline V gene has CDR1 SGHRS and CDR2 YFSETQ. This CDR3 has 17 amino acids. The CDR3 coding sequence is TGCGCCAGCAGCTTTCGGACTAGCGGGGTGTCCGCCGGGGAGCTGTTTTTT. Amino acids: CASSFRTSGVSAGELFF. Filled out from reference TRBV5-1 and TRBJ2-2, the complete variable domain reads KAGVTQTPRYLIKTRGQQVTLSCSPISGHRSVSWYQQTPGQGLQFLFEYFSETQRNKGNFPGRFSGRQFSNSRSEMNVSTLELGDSALYLCASSFRTSGVSAGELFFGEGSRLTVL.